This TCR beta chain was captured by sequencing in a study of cytomegalovirus exposure and HLA in healthy donors. It was with 60 Vbeta and 13 Jbeta primers that the PCR ran. The assay was immunoSEQ multiplex PCR, and TCRdb's table has in-frame clones only and misses some. This table has under 150,000 clones, roughly 79% appearing once. The CDR3 spans 14 residues. Germline V lookup: CDR1 SGHNT, CDR2 YYREEE (reference sequence). Trimming pared 1 base from V and 3 bases from J, leaving 10 bases between. This receptor was taken from a woman between 45 and 60 years old in good health and CMV-seronegative. The chain employs TRBV5-4 and TRBJ1-2, with TRBD1 as a possible D gene (5 bases). The material sequenced was PBMCs. The CDR3: CASSLKRGYYGYTF. In nucleotides, the CDR3 is TGTGCCAGCAGCTTGAAAAGGGGATACTATGGCTACACCTTC.